The 32 T cell receptor beta chains listed next were all sequenced from one sample in a study of blood T cell repertoires in COVID-19. Some clones are missing from TCRdb's copy, which holds only in-frame ones; the method was immunoSEQ multiplex PCR. The table records 150,000 to 200,000 clones, around 90% of them present only once. Material: peripheral blood. The receptors were sampled from a man in his fifties with acute or convalescent COVID-19.

The chain couples TRBV5-8 to TRBJ2-4, with D tentatively TRBD1 (6 bases). Trimming left V 1 base short and J 8 bases short, with 16 bases between. The CDR3 runs to 15 residues. Germline CDR1 reads SGHTS; CDR2 reads YDEGEE. The CDR3 is CASSLTAGVGHIQYF. Written as DNA, the CDR3 is TGTGCCAGCAGCTTGACGGCAGGGGTAGGACACATTCAGTACTTC.

The CDR3, as DNA: TGTGCCATCAGTGAGTCATCGGTGGTATCTGGCTACACCTTC. This translates into CAISESSVVSGYTF. The chain uses TRBV10-3 and TRBJ1-2; unclear D gene. The CDR3 runs 14 residues. Germline loops: CDR1 ENHRY, CDR2 SYGVKD. Trimming removed 0 bases from V and 7 bases from J, with 12 bases in between.

The chain is built from TRBV28 and TRBJ1-6; unclear D gene. Trimming removed 5 bases from V and 0 bases from J, with 14 bases in between. Looked up from germline, CDR1 is MDHEN and CDR2 is SYDVKM. The CDR3 covers 17 residues. CDR3 bases: TGTGCCAGCAGTAGCCCCTCCCGGGACTCCTATAATTCACCCCTCCACTTT. This sequence encodes CASSSPSRDSYNSPLHF. Complete variable domain (other parts from reference TRBV28 and TRBJ1-6): DVKVTQSSRYLVKRTGEKVFLECVQDMDHENMFWYRQDPGLGLRLIYFSYDVKMKEKGDIPEGYSVSREKKERFSLILESASTNQTSMYLCASSSPSRDSYNSPLHFGNGTRLTVT.

This chain uses TRBV24-1 with TRBJ1-5, with TRBD1 as a possible D gene (6 bases). Germline V gene sequence: CDR1 KGHDR, CDR2 SFDVKD. V was pared by 4 bases and J by 6 bases, with 9 bases between. The CDR3 totals 13 residues. DNA of the CDR3: TGTGCCACCAGTGAGCCACAGGGTCAGCCCCAGCATTTT. It translates to CATSEPQGQPQHF.

A single count supports this clone. The CDR3 sequence: CASSPRAGSGETQYF. In DNA, the CDR3 is TGTGCGAGCTCACCCAGAGCGGGATCCGGAGAGACCCAGTACTTC. V gene TRBV10-3 combines with J gene TRBJ2-5; TRBD2 matches 7 bases. The CDR3 is made up of 15 amino acids. Germline V gene sequence: CDR1 ENHRY, CDR2 SYGVKD.

This chain uses TRBV10-3 with TRBJ1-1; 9 nucleotides line up with TRBD1. CDR3 length: 13 amino acids. Per germline, CDR1 ENHRY and CDR2 SYGVKD. The trim removed 7 bases at V and 5 bases at J, leaving 5 bases unmatched. The CDR3 reads CAIKQGAKTEAFF. In DNA, the CDR3 is TGTGCCATCAAACAGGGGGCGAAAACTGAAGCTTTCTTT.

This clone was seen once. The chain is built from TRBV3-1 (or the pseudogene TRBV3-2) and TRBJ1-2; possible D gene TRBD1, 6 bases. There are 11 residues in the CDR3. Germline CDR1 LGHDT, CDR2 YNNKEL (reference sequence). Trimming stripped 6 bases from V and 10 bases from J, with 12 bases between. The CDR3 region is CASRNRADYTF. The DNA of the CDR3 is TGTGCCAGCAGAAACAGGGCGGACTACACCTTC.

The V call is TRBV18, the J call TRBJ1-5, with a weak D call TRBD1 (5 bases). CDR3 length: 14 residues. The V end was cut by 2 bases, the J end by 9 bases, with 14 bases between. Per germline, CDR1 KGHSH and CDR2 LQKENI. CDR3 nucleotide sequence: TGTGCCAGCTCACCAGAGGACGGGGGTGGGCCCCAGCATTTT. Translated: CASSPEDGGGPQHF.

This clone turned up a few times. This sample includes further DNA sequences coding for the same CDR3. This chain joins TRBV11-1 and TRBJ2-3, with D unresolved. Trimming pared 3 bases from V and 5 bases from J, leaving 6 bases between. CDR1 and CDR2 from the germline V gene are SGHAT and FQDESV (reference sequence). The CDR3 is made up of 12 amino acids. The CDR3 bases are TGTGCCAGCAGCTTCAGAGGAGATACGCAGTATTTT. This encodes CASSFRGDTQYF.

The genes are TRBV7-7 and TRBJ2-1; 10 nucleotides align to TRBD2. The CDR3 has 15 residues. V gave up 5 bases and J gave up 6 bases; unmatched junction bases: 7. CDR1 is SSHAT and CDR2 is FNYEAQ in the germline V gene (reference sequence). The CDR3 loop reads CASSPTSGNFNEQFF. DNA for the CDR3: TGTGCCAGCAGCCCTACTAGCGGGAATTTCAATGAGCAGTTCTTC.

The rearrangement joins TRBV7-9 to TRBJ1-6, with TRBD1 matching over 9 bases. This CDR3 has 15 residues. Germline-derived CDR1 and CDR2 are SEHNR and FQNEAQ (reference sequence). V trimming: 5 bases; J trimming: 8 bases; junction bases outside the gene matches: 7. This CDR3 reads CASSRGQGSYSPLHF. DNA for the CDR3: TGTGCCAGCAGCCGTGGACAGGGGAGTTATTCACCCCTCCACTTT.

The J gene is TRBJ1-1, the V gene TRBV19, with D possibly TRBD1 on 5 matching bases. This CDR3 region has 20 residues. The V end was cut by 6 bases, the J end by 1 base, with 30 bases between. The germline gives CDR1 LNHDA, CDR2 SQIVND (reference sequence). This chain's CDR3 is CASSSRLIAGGDERNTEAFF. The CDR3 DNA sequence: TGTGCCAGTAGCTCCCGCCTAATAGCGGGAGGGGACGAGCGGAACACTGAAGCTTTCTTT.

The J gene is TRBJ2-1, the V gene TRBV6-4, with TRBD2 matching 7 bases. V lost 5 bases to trimming and J lost 5 bases; unmatched junction nucleotides: 3. The CDR3 has 13 residues. The germline CDR1 and CDR2 sequences are MRHNA and SNTAGT. The DNA of the CDR3 is TGTGCCAGCAGTCAGGGACTAAACAATGAGCAGTTCTTC. Translation: CASSQGLNNEQFF.

The chain links TRBV30 to TRBJ1-2, with D hard to call. Per germline, CDR1 GTSNPN and CDR2 SVGIG (reference sequence). V was shortened by 2 bases and J by 1 base, with 14 bases between the two germline ends. CDR3 length equals 15 residues. The CDR3 is CAWSPDRGGNYGYTF. The CDR3 region has the DNA TGTGCCTGGAGTCCAGACCGGGGAGGTAACTATGGCTACACCTTC.

To note about this clone: Its ends do not fully match the called genes, so a read error is possible. The genes are TRBV7-9 and TRBJ2-3; 10 bases match TRBD2. CDR1 is SEHNR and CDR2 is FQNEAQ in the germline V gene (reference sequence). This CDR3 has 14 amino acids. CDR3 DNA sequence: TGTGCCAGCAGCCCTAGCGGGAGCACCGATACGCAGTATTTT. As protein: CASSPSGSTDTQYF.

The sample holds one count of this clone. Relative to the germline gene, one junction end is altered; a read error may explain this. The rearrangement uses TRBV7-7 and TRBJ1-4; D is ambiguous. CDR1 is SSHAT and CDR2 is FNYEAQ in the germline V gene (reference sequence). The CDR3 is 15 amino acids. The CDR3 DNA sequence: TGTGCTAGCAGCTTAGGTGTTACAACTAATGAAAAACTGTTTTTT. Translating it yields CASSLGVTTNEKLFF.

This chain connects TRBV7-9 to TRBJ1-1, with a possible D match to TRBD1 (6 bases). V lost 3 bases, J lost 4 bases, and 9 bases lay in between. Germline CDR1 and CDR2: SEHNR and FQNEAQ (reference sequence). The CDR3 has 13 residues. CDR3 DNA: TGTGCCAGCAGCTTGACAGGAGCCACTGAAGCTTTCTTT. As protein: CASSLTGATEAFF.

The J gene is TRBJ2-1, the V gene TRBV6-5; 9 nucleotides match TRBD1. Germline assignment: CDR1 MNHEY and CDR2 SVGAGI. Trimming at V came to 0 bases and at J to 7 bases, leaving 4 bases not matched to a gene. The CDR3 is made up of 15 amino acids. The CDR3 nucleotides are TGTGCCAGCAGTTACTCGAAACAGGGGGCTAATGAGCAGTTCTTC. It yields the protein CASSYSKQGANEQFF.

This clone was seen once. Within the sample, other DNA sequences also encode this same CDR3. The chain joins TRBV7-2 to TRBJ1-1, with TRBD1 identical over 8 bases. Losses at the gene ends were 2 bases for V and 2 bases for J; bases not matched to a gene: 4. CDR1 SGHTA and CDR2 FQGNSA come from the germline V gene. This CDR3 contains 15 residues. The CDR3 spells CASSLLGQGNTEAFF. CDR3 sequence (DNA): TGTGCCAGCAGCTTACTTGGACAGGGCAACACTGAAGCTTTCTTT.

The chain links TRBV18 to TRBJ1-2; 9 bases match TRBD1. The V segment lost 4 bases and the J segment 4 bases; nucleotides outside the gene matches: 13. The CDR3 has 17 residues. CDR1 is KGHSH, CDR2 LQKENI, per germline. In DNA, the CDR3 is TGTGCCAGCTCACTCCGGACAGGGGTGAAGAGAAGCTATGGCTACACCTTC. It encodes CASSLRTGVKRSYGYTF.

The V and J genes are TRBV5-1 and TRBJ1-1; tentatively, D is TRBD1 (6 bases). Per germline, CDR1 SGHRS and CDR2 YFSETQ. Deletions cut 6 bases from V and 1 base from J, with 13 bases between. The CDR3 length is 14 residues. This chain's CDR3 is CASNKEDRNTEAFF. CDR3 DNA: TGCGCCAGCAACAAGGAGGACAGGAACACTGAAGCTTTCTTT.

J is TRBJ2-1 and V is TRBV3-1 (or the pseudogene TRBV3-2), with 12 bases lining up with TRBD2. Germline values: CDR1 LGHDT, CDR2 YNNKEL (reference sequence). This CDR3 is built from 16 residues. Losses at the gene ends were 1 base for V and 8 bases for J; bases not matched to a gene: 6. The CDR3 region is CASSQVETSGSDEQFF. DNA of the CDR3: TGTGCCAGCAGCCAAGTAGAGACTAGCGGGAGCGATGAGCAGTTCTTC.

The chain couples TRBV28 to TRBJ2-1; D may be TRBD1 (5 bases). Germline-derived CDR1 and CDR2 are MDHEN and SYDVKM. This CDR3 comprises 13 residues. The V and J ends lost 4 bases and 8 bases respectively, with 12 bases between them. CDR3 residues: CASSSGQKHEQFF. CDR3 DNA: TGTGCCAGCAGTTCCGGACAAAAACATGAGCAGTTCTTC.

The rearrangement uses TRBV6-5 and TRBJ2-1; the match to TRBD1 covers 8 bases. The CDR3 runs to 14 residues. Germline V CDR1 and CDR2: MNHEY, SVGAGI. V lost 7 bases and J lost 4; bases outside the gene matches: 6. The CDR3 DNA sequence: TGTGCCAGCACAAGGACAGGGCCATACAATGAGCAGTTCTTC. As protein: CASTRTGPYNEQFF.

The genes are TRBV5-1 and TRBJ1-1; the match to TRBD1 covers 7 bases. Trimming took 2 bases from V and 1 from J; bases not matched to a gene: 5. Germline V lookup: CDR1 SGHRS, CDR2 YFSETQ. This CDR3 spans 15 amino acids. The CDR3 sequence: CASSFEGAQNTEAFF. The CDR3 DNA reads TGCGCCAGCAGCTTCGAGGGGGCGCAGAACACTGAAGCTTTCTTT.

CDR3 protein: CASSYSGQKNEKLFF. In nucleotides, the CDR3 is TGTGCCAGCAGTTACAGCGGACAGAAAAATGAAAAACTGTTTTTT. This rearrangement joins TRBV6-2 or TRBV6-3 to TRBJ1-4, with D possibly TRBD1 on 6 matching bases. The CDR3 spans 15 residues. The V gene lost 2 bases and the J gene lost 5 bases, with 12 bases spanning the gap. Germline V CDR1 and CDR2: MNHEY, SVGEGT.

The chain combines TRBV5-6 with TRBJ1-2, with 7 bases aligning to TRBD1. This CDR3 region has 16 residues. The germline gives CDR1 SGHDT, CDR2 YYEEEE. The V and J ends lost 2 bases and 4 bases, in that order; junction bases with no gene match: 11. CDR3 amino acids: CASSFMGQPAGYGYTF. The CDR3, as DNA: TGTGCCAGCAGCTTTATGGGACAGCCGGCGGGCTATGGCTACACCTTC.

The chain carries TRBV29-1 and TRBJ2-7; D remains unclear. Germline V CDR1 and CDR2: SQVTM, ANQGSEA. V lost 1 base and J lost 0, with 4 bases in between. This CDR3 spans 12 amino acids. The DNA for the CDR3 is TGCAGCGTTGAAGGCAGCTCCTACGAGCAGTACTTC. It specifies CSVEGSSYEQYF.

The sample holds one count of this clone. The V and J genes are TRBV28 and TRBJ1-5; D unresolved. Germline V gene lookup returns CDR1 MDHEN and CDR2 SYDVKM. The CDR3 runs 15 residues. V was shortened by 6 bases and J by 0 bases, with 12 bases between the two germline ends. CDR3 loop: CASSPLPYSNQPQHF. CDR3 DNA: TGTGCCAGCAGCCCTTTACCCTATAGCAATCAGCCCCAGCATTTT.

The chain carries TRBV7-9 and TRBJ1-3, with D uncertain. Per germline, CDR1 SEHNR and CDR2 FQNEAQ (reference sequence). CDR3 length: 14 amino acids. Trimming removed 7 bases from V and 0 bases from J, with 10 bases in between. CDR3 sequence (DNA): TGTGCCAGCATAGCCGCTCTCTCTGGAAACACCATATATTTT. Translated, it gives CASIAALSGNTIYF.

The rearrangement joins TRBV5-1 to TRBJ1-6; 8 bases agree with TRBD1. Trimming cost V 4 bases and J 6 bases; bases outside gene matches: 6. The germline V gene has CDR1 SGHRS and CDR2 YFSETQ. The CDR3 extends over 15 amino acids. CDR3 amino acids: CASSTGQGGNSPLHF. CDR3 DNA sequence: TGCGCCAGCAGCACCGGACAGGGCGGTAATTCACCCCTCCACTTT.

This rearrangement joins TRBV3-1 (or the pseudogene TRBV3-2) to TRBJ2-5; 13 bases are a match to TRBD2. CDR1 LGHDT and CDR2 YNNKEL come from the germline V gene (reference sequence). Trimming at V came to 5 bases and at J to 5 bases, leaving 11 bases not matched to a gene. This CDR3 contains 17 residues. This CDR3 is CASSVRTSGRGTETQYF. CDR3 sequence (DNA): TGTGCCAGCAGCGTGAGGACTAGCGGGAGAGGCACGGAGACCCAGTACTTC.